Below, 21 T cell receptor beta chains from the same sample are listed, as sequenced in a study of shared clonotypes between healthy human individuals. Generated by immunoSEQ multiplex PCR, the TCRdb table keeps only in-frame clones and is missing some. The repertoire holds some 900,000 clones, with 76% as singletons. The sequencing input was memory CD4+ T cells sorted from blood. The subset was: CD45RA-negative fraction. The receptors here all came from a man in his late teens or twenties in good health.

The genes are TRBV6-1 and TRBJ2-5, with D perhaps matching TRBD1 (5 bases). V was trimmed by 6 bases and J by 4 bases, leaving 15 bases between them. CDR1 is MNHNS and CDR2 is SASEGT in the germline V gene. The CDR3 contains 14 residues. CDR3 protein: CASRFQGFGETQYF. The CDR3 DNA sequence: TGTGCCAGCAGATTCCAGGGTTTCGGAGAGACCCAGTACTTC.

The chain has TRBV9 and TRBJ2-5, with TRBD2 as a possible D gene (6 bases). Germline V CDR1 and CDR2: SGDLS, YYNGEE. Trimming shortened V by 4 bases and J by 5 bases, and 12 bases separated the two germline ends. This CDR3 has 13 amino acids. The CDR3 nucleotides read TGTGCCAGCAGCCTTGATGGGAGGGAGACCCAGTACTTC. Translating gives CASSLDGRETQYF. Full variable domain (rest looked up from reference TRBV9 and TRBJ2-5): DSGVTQTPKHLITATGQRVTLRCSPRSGDLSVYWYQQSLDQGLQFLIQYYNGEERAKGNILERFSAQQFPDLHSELNLSSLELGDSALYFCASSLDGRETQYFGPGTRLLVL.

The chain employs TRBV21-1 and TRBJ2-1; the table calls TRBD2, which could not be checked here. TRBV21-1 is a known pseudogene. CDR3 size: 14 residues. CDR3 nucleotide sequence: TGTGCCAGCAGCACTACTACTAGGCCCAATGAGCAGTTCTTC. Protein: CASSTTTRPNEQFF.

The chain combines TRBV7-2 with TRBJ2-2; D gene ambiguous. The CDR3 length is 12 residues. The germline V gene encodes CDR1 SGHTA and CDR2 FQGNSA. V was cut by 5 bases and J by 4 bases, with 5 bases left in between. CDR3 sequence reads: CASSRITGELFF. CDR3 DNA: TGTGCCAGCAGCCGTATCACCGGGGAGCTGTTTTTT. The full variable domain, rest sourced from reference TRBV7-2 and TRBJ2-2, is GAGVSQSPSNKVTEKGKDVELRCDPISGHTALYWYRQSLGQGLEFLIYFQGNSAPDKSGLPSDRFSAERTGGSVSTLTIQRTQQEDSAVYLCASSRITGELFFGEGSRLTVL.

The V and J genes are TRBV30 and TRBJ1-2; the match to TRBD1 covers 9 bases. CDR3 length: 13 amino acids. Germline V CDR1 and CDR2: GTSNPN, SVGIG (reference sequence). V lost 8 bases, J lost 8 bases, and 12 bases stayed unmatched. CDR3 residues: CARFVQGARGYTF. Written as DNA, the CDR3 is TGTGCCCGGTTCGTACAGGGGGCTCGGGGCTACACCTTC.

The chain links TRBV18 to TRBJ2-7; 10 bases match TRBD2. The trim removed 2 bases at V and 0 bases at J, leaving 7 bases unmatched. CDR3 size: 17 residues. Germline-derived CDR1 and CDR2 are KGHSH and LQKENI. The CDR3 coding sequence is TGTGCCAGCTCACCAGCGACTAGCGGGTCTCTCTCCTACGAGCAGTACTTC. This encodes CASSPATSGSLSYEQYF.

The chain has TRBV23-1 and TRBJ2-1; 9 nucleotides match TRBD1. TRBV23-1 is classed as an ORF, of uncertain function. This CDR3 is 20 amino acids long. After removal of 0 bases from V and 0 bases from J, the junction contained 12 bases not matched to a gene. Here the CDR3 reads CASSQSGDVDRGHSYNEQFF. The DNA for the CDR3 is TGCGCCAGCAGTCAATCGGGGGACGTGGACAGGGGCCACTCCTACAATGAGCAGTTCTTC.

The J gene is TRBJ1-5, the V gene TRBV7-2, with a possible D match to TRBD1 (5 bases). Germline V gene sequence: CDR1 SGHTA, CDR2 FQGNSA. The CDR3 covers 15 residues. V shed 3 bases and J shed 1 base, with 10 bases lying between them. The CDR3 nucleotides are TGTGCCAGCAGCTTGGCAGGGAGGAGCAATCAGCCCCAGCATTTT. Residues: CASSLAGRSNQPQHF.

This clone was observed once. The chain couples TRBV5-1 to TRBJ1-4, with a possible D match to TRBD1 (5 bases). This CDR3 has 14 amino acids. V gave up 1 base and J gave up 7 bases, with 11 bases separating them. Germline V lookup: CDR1 SGHRS, CDR2 YFSETQ. CDR3 nucleotide sequence: TGCGCCAGCAGCTTGTCAGACAGTGGTGAAAAACTGTTTTTT. It codes for CASSLSDSGEKLFF.

J is TRBJ2-4 and V is TRBV12-1. TRBV12-1 is a known pseudogene. The CDR3 runs to 15 residues. The CDR3 DNA sequence: TGTGCCAGCAGCTTAACAGGGAGGGCCAAAAACATTCAGTACTTC. Encoded protein: CASSLTGRAKNIQYF.

The chain uses TRBV18 and TRBJ2-1, with D perhaps TRBD1 (6 bases). The CDR3 loop spans 13 amino acids. CDR1 is KGHSH and CDR2 is LQKENI in the germline V gene. Trimming removed 4 bases from V and 8 bases from J, with 12 bases in between. CDR3 nucleotide sequence: TGTGCCAGCTCACAACAGGGTACCCATGAGCAGTTCTTC. Its translation: CASSQQGTHEQFF.

This clone was counted only a few times. The rearrangement joins TRBV5-1 to TRBJ2-2; 11 bases map to TRBD2. The CDR3 spans 17 residues. J gave up 5 bases and V 0 bases, and 6 bases lay outside the gene matches. Germline CDR1 reads SGHRS; CDR2 reads YFSETQ. The CDR3: CASSLALAGGTTGELFF. The CDR3 DNA reads TGCGCCAGCAGCTTGGCCCTAGCGGGGGGCACAACCGGGGAGCTGTTTTTT.

This clone has more than one count but fewer than ten. The chain uses TRBV20-1 and TRBJ1-1, with 9 nucleotides matching TRBD1. CDR1 and CDR2 (germline): DFQATT, SNEGSKA (reference sequence). V lost 5 bases to trimming and J lost 8 bases; unmatched junction nucleotides: 3. CDR3 length: 11 residues. CDR3: CSAADRGEAFF. The DNA of the CDR3 is TGCAGTGCTGCTGACAGGGGGGAAGCTTTCTTT.

The chain is built from TRBV5-1 and TRBJ2-7, with 13 nucleotides matching TRBD2. V shed 1 base, J shed 3 bases, and the junction held 10 bases outside the gene matches. This CDR3 region has 18 residues. CDR1 and CDR2 (germline): SGHRS, YFSETQ. The CDR3 DNA reads as TGCGCCAGCAGCTTGACCGGGACTAGCGGGACTTTGAACTACGAGCAGTACTTC. It codes for CASSLTGTSGTLNYEQYF.

The rearrangement links TRBV6-5 to TRBJ2-3; no reliable D call. Germline CDR1 is MNHEY and CDR2 is SVGAGI. Trimming took off 2 bases at V and 3 bases at J, with 9 bases between the two ends. The CDR3 has 14 amino acids. CDR3 in DNA: TGTGCCAGCAGTTACGCGGCAGTAACAGATACGCAGTATTTT. Translating gives CASSYAAVTDTQYF.

The chain is built from TRBV27 and TRBJ1-1, with 7 bases identical to TRBD1. The CDR3 length is 13 residues. The germline V gene has CDR1 MNHEY and CDR2 SMNVEV (reference sequence). The V segment lost 5 bases and the J segment 8 bases; nucleotides outside the gene matches: 8. Written as DNA, the CDR3 is TGTGCCAGCAGTCCCCATTCGACAGGGGAAGCTTTCTTT. Translating gives CASSPHSTGEAFF.

This clone has more than one count but fewer than ten. The CDR3 region has the DNA TGTGCCAGCAGTTTTGACGGAGGGTATGGCTACACCTTC. It specifies CASSFDGGYGYTF. The chain uses TRBV7-9 and TRBJ1-2; D remains ambiguous. The CDR3 spans 13 residues. Germline V gene sequence: CDR1 SEHNR, CDR2 FQNEAQ (reference sequence). V lost 6 bases and J lost 5, with 13 bases in between. Variable domain in full (rest from reference TRBV7-9 and TRBJ1-2): DTGVSQNPRHKITKRGQNVTFRCDPISEHNRLYWYRQTLGQGPEFLTYFQNEAQLEKSRLLSDRFSAERPKGSFSTLEIQRTEQGDSAMYLCASSFDGGYGYTFGSGTRLTVV.

The chain employs TRBV27 and TRBJ1-2; D is undetermined. Trimming stripped 5 bases from V and 0 bases from J, with 7 bases between. CDR1 MNHEY and CDR2 SMNVEV come from the germline V gene (reference sequence). The CDR3 consists of 13 residues. The DNA for the CDR3 is TGTGCCAGCAGTCGCAGCCCTAACTATGGCTACACCTTC. This sequence encodes CASSRSPNYGYTF.

V usage is TRBV7-9 and J usage is TRBJ2-5; D gene unclear. Looked up from germline, CDR1 is SEHNR and CDR2 is FQNEAQ (reference sequence). V shed 2 bases and J shed 2 bases, with 9 bases lying between them. The CDR3 has 14 amino acids. The CDR3, as DNA: TGTGCCAGCAGCTTATACCAAGCGCAAGAGACCCAGTACTTC. Protein: CASSLYQAQETQYF.

The chain has TRBV7-3 and TRBJ2-3; D is undetermined. This CDR3 comprises 13 residues. Trimming left V 3 bases short and J 6 bases short, with 10 bases between. In germline, CDR1 is SGHTA, CDR2 FQGTGA. The CDR3 DNA sequence: TGTGCCAGCAGCTTCTACGGCCAGGATACGCAGTATTTT. Its protein product is CASSFYGQDTQYF.

The rearrangement links TRBV7-2 to TRBJ1-2; D gene unclear. V lost 1 base to trimming and J lost 6 bases, with 6 bases between them. This CDR3 comprises 12 residues. Germline CDR1 SGHTA, CDR2 FQGNSA. The CDR3 coding sequence is TGTGCCAGCAGCTTAGGGTGGAATGGCTACACCTTC. As protein: CASSLGWNGYTF.